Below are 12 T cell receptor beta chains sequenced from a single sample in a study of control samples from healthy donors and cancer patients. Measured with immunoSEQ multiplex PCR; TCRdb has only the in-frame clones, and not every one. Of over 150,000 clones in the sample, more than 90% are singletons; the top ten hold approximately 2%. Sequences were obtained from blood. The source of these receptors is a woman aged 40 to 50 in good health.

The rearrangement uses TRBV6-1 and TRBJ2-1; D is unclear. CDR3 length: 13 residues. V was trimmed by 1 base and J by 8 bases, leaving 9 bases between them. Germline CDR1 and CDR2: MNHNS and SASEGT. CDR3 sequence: CASSEGFYDEQFF. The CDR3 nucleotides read TGTGCCAGCAGTGAAGGATTTTATGATGAGCAGTTCTTC.

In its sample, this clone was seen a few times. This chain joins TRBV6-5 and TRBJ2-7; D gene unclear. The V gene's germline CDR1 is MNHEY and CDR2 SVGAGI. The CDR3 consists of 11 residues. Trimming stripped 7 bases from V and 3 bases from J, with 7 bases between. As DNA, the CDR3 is TGTGCCAGCAAAAACGGCTACGAGCAGTACTTC. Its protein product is CASKNGYEQYF.

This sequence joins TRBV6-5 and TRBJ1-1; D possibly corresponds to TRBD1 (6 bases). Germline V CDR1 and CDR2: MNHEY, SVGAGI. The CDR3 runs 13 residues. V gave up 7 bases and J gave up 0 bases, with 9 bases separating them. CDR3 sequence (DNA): TGTGCCAGCAATACAGGGATGAACACTGAAGCTTTCTTT. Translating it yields CASNTGMNTEAFF.

The CDR3 sequence: CASSLGGGMNTEAFF. CDR3 in DNA: TGTGCCAGCAGTTTGGGGGGGGGCATGAACACTGAAGCTTTCTTT. The chain combines TRBV27 with TRBJ1-1, with a weak D call TRBD1 (6 bases). V was pared by 3 bases and J by 0 bases, with 11 bases between. Germline V gene data show CDR1 as MNHEY and CDR2 as SMNVEV (reference sequence). CDR3 size: 15 residues.

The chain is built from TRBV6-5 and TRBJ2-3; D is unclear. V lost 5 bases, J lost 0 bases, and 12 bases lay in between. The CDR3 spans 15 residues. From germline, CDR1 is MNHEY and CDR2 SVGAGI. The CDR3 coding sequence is TGTGCCAGCAGTCCCCTGGGCCCTAGCACAGATACGCAGTATTTT. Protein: CASSPLGPSTDTQYF.

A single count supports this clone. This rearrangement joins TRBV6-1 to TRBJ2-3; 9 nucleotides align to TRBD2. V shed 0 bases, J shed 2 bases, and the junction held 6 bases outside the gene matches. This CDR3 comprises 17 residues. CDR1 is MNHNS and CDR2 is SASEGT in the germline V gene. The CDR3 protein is CASSEAVAGGVTDTQYF. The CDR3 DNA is TGTGCCAGCAGTGAAGCTGTCGCGGGGGGGGTCACAGATACGCAGTATTTT.

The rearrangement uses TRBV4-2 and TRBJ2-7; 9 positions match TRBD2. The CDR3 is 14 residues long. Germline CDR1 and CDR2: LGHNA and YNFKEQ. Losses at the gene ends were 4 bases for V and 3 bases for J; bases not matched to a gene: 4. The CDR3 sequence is CASSLRLADYEQYF. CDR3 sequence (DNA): TGTGCCAGCAGCCTACGACTAGCGGACTACGAGCAGTACTTC.

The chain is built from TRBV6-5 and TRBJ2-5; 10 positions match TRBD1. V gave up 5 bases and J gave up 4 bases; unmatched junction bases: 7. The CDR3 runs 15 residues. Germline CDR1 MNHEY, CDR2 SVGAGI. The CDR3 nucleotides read TGTGCCAGCAGTCTGGGGGACAGGGGACGAGAGACCCAGTACTTC. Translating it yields CASSLGDRGRETQYF.

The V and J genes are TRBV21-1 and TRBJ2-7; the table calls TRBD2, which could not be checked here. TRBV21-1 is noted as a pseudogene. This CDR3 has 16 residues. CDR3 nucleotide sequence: TGTGCCAGCAGCGAGGGCCCGCCTGAAAACTCCTACGAGCAGTACTTC. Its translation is CASSEGPPENSYEQYF.

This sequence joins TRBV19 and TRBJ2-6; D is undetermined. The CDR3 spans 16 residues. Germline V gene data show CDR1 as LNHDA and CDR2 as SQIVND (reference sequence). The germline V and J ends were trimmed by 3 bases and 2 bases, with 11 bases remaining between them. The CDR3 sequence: CASSIKVGAGANVLTF. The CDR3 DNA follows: TGTGCCAGTAGTATTAAGGTTGGGGCTGGGGCCAACGTCCTGACTTTC.

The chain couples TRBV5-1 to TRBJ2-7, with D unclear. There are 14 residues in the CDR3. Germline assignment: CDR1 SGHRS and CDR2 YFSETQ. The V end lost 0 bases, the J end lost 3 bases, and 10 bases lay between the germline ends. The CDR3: CASSLEGRLYEQYF. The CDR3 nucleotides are TGCGCCAGCAGCTTGGAGGGCAGGCTCTACGAGCAGTACTTC.

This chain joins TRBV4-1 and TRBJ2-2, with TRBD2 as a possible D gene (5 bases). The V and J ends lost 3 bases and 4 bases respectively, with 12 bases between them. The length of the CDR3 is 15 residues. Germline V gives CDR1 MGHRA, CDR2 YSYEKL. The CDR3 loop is CASSHPGRGTGELFF. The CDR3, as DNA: TGCGCCAGCAGCCACCCCGGACGGGGCACCGGGGAGCTGTTTTTT.